These 4 T cell receptor beta chains share one sample of origin, sequenced in a study of cytomegalovirus exposure and HLA in healthy donors. PCR was performed using 60 Vbeta and 13 Jbeta primers. Produced via immunoSEQ multiplex PCR; TCRdb's table is partial and in-frame only. In the table there are about 160,000 clones, 70% to 90% of which are singletons. The sample taken for sequencing was PBMCs. These receptors all stem from a man between 18 and 29 years old in good health and CMV-seropositive.

This chain joins TRBV7-2 and TRBJ1-2; D gene unclear. The CDR3 is made up of 13 amino acids. Germline CDR1 SGHTA, CDR2 FQGNSA. Trimming left V 3 bases short and J 8 bases short, with 13 bases between. The DNA of the CDR3 is TGTGCCAGCAGCTTCGACTCGGATGTCGGCTACACCTTC. This encodes CASSFDSDVGYTF.

The chain carries TRBV15 and TRBJ2-6, with D uncertain. Germline lookup yields CDR1 LNHNV and CDR2 YYDKDF (reference sequence). This CDR3 is 16 amino acids long. The germline V and J ends were trimmed by 1 base and 3 bases, with 10 bases remaining between them. DNA of the CDR3: TGTGCCACCAGCAGAGTCGGTGGTAATGGGGCCAACGTCCTGACTTTC. It is translated as CATSRVGGNGANVLTF.

The V gene is TRBV29-1, the J gene TRBJ2-7; 7 nucleotides agree with TRBD1. J gave up 5 bases and V 4 bases, and 14 bases lay outside the gene matches. CDR1 is SQVTM and CDR2 is ANQGSEA in the germline V gene. The CDR3 has 15 residues. This chain's CDR3 is CSVGRVGGKLHEQYF. The CDR3, as DNA: TGCAGCGTTGGAAGGGTAGGGGGCAAGCTCCACGAGCAGTACTTC.

This clone was seen a few times. This chain's CDR3 is CASSPASRGSDTQYF. CDR3 coding DNA: TGTGCCAGCTCACCAGCAAGCCGGGGGTCAGATACGCAGTATTTT. This chain uses TRBV18 with TRBJ2-3; D is possibly TRBD2 (6 bases). V lost 2 bases and J 4 bases, leaving 13 bases between the germline ends. CDR1 KGHSH and CDR2 LQKENI come from the germline V gene. The CDR3 has 15 amino acids.